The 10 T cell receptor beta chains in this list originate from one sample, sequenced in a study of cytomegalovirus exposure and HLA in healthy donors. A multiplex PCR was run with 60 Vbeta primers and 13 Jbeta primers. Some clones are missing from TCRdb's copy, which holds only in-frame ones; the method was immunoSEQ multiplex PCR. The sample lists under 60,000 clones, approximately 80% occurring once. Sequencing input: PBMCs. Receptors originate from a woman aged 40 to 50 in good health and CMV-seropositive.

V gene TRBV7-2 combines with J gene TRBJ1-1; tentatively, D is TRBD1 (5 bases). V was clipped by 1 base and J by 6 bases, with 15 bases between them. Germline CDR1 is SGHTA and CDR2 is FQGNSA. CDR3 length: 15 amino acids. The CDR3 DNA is TGTGCCAGCAGCTTAGGCGGGGGGACCCGGCCTGAAGCTTTCTTT. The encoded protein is CASSLGGGTRPEAFF. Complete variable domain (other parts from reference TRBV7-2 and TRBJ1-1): GAGVSQSPSNKVTEKGKDVELRCDPISGHTALYWYRQSLGQGLEFLIYFQGNSAPDKSGLPSDRFSAERTGGSVSTLTIQRTQQEDSAVYLCASSLGGGTRPEAFFGQGTRLTVV.

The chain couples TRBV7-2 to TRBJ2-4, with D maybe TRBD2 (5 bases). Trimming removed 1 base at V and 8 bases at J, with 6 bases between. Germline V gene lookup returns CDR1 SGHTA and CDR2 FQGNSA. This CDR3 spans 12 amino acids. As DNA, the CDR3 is TGTGCCAGCAGCTTAGACGGGGACATTCAGTACTTC. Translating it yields CASSLDGDIQYF.

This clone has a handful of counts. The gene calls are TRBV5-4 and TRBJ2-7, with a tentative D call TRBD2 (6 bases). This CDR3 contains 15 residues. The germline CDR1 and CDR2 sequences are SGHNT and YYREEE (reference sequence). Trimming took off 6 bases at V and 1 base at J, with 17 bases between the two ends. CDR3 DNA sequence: TGTGCCAGCAACCGAGGAGGGGAACTGTCCTACGAGCAGTACTTC. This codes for CASNRGGELSYEQYF.

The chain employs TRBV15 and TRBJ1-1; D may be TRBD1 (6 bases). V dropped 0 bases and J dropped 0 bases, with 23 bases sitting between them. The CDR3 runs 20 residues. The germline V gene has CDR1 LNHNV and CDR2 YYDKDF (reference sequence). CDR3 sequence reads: CATSREILMGGRGMNTEAFF. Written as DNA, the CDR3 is TGTGCCACCAGCAGAGAGATCCTCATGGGGGGGCGCGGAATGAACACTGAAGCTTTCTTT.

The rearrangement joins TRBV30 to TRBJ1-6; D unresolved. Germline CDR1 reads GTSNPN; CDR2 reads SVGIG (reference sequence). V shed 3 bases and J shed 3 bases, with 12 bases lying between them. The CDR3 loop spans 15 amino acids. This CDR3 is CAWRHGSIYNSPLHF. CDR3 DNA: TGTGCCTGGAGGCATGGTTCTATCTATAATTCACCCCTCCACTTT.

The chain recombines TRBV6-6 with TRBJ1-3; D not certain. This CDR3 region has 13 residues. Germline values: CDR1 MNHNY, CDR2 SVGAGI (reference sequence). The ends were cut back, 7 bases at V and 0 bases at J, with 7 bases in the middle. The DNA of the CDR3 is TGTGCCAGCACCGAGAACTCTGGAAACACCATATATTTT. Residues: CASTENSGNTIYF.

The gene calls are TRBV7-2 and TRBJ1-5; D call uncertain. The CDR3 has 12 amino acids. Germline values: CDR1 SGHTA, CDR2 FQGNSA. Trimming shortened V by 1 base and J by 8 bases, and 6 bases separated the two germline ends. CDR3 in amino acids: CASSLGGKPQHF. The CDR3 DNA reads TGTGCCAGCAGCTTAGGCGGGAAGCCCCAGCATTTT.

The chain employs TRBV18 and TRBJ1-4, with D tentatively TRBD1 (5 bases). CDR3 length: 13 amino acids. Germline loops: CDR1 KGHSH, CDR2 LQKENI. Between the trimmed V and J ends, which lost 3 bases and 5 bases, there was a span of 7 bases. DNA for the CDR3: TGTGCCAGCTCACCGGGGCAGAATGAAAAACTGTTTTTT. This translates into CASSPGQNEKLFF.

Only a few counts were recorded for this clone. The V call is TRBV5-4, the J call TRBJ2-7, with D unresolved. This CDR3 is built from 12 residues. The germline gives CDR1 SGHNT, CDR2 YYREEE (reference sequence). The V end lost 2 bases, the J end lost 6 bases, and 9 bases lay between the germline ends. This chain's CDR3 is CASSFGGLEQYF. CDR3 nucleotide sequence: TGTGCCAGCAGCTTTGGCGGTCTCGAGCAGTACTTC.

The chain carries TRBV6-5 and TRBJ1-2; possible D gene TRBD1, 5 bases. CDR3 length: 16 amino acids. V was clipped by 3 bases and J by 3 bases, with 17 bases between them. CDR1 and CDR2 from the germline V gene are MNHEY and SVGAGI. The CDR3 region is CASSYIGGDGHYGYTF. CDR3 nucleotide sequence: TGTGCCAGCAGTTATATTGGGGGGGACGGCCACTATGGCTACACCTTC.